Listed here is a single TCR beta chain. What it binds is not known. PCR was performed using 60 Vbeta and 13 Jbeta primers. Some clones are missing from TCRdb's copy, which holds only in-frame ones; the method was immunoSEQ multiplex PCR. This repertoire shows 190,000 or so clones, over 80% found once; its top ten account for more than 1.5%. There are 15 residues in the CDR3. V lost 3 bases to trimming and J lost 5 bases, with 19 bases between them. Germline assignment: CDR1 GTSNPN and CDR2 SVGIG (reference sequence). The data stem from a study of cytomegalovirus exposure and HLA in healthy donors. In the study overall: T cells numbering around 190 million yielded approximately 100 million unique TCR beta sequences in an earlier analysis. Clustering assigned 70% to 85% of the approximately 400 genotyped donors to the Caucasian-associated ancestry cluster. Overall study findings and caveats: A later analysis revealed that TCR association rates differed between HLA loci, peaking at DRB1 and bottoming out at HLA-C.

The TCR sequence derives from a man aged 45-65 years in good health and CMV-seronegative. This chain connects TRBV30 to TRBJ2-5, with D possibly being TRBD1 (5 bases). The sample was PBMCs. The CDR3 sequence: CAWRRRTGLSETQYF. In DNA, the CDR3 is TGTGCCTGGAGAAGACGAACAGGCTTGTCGGAGACCCAGTACTTC.